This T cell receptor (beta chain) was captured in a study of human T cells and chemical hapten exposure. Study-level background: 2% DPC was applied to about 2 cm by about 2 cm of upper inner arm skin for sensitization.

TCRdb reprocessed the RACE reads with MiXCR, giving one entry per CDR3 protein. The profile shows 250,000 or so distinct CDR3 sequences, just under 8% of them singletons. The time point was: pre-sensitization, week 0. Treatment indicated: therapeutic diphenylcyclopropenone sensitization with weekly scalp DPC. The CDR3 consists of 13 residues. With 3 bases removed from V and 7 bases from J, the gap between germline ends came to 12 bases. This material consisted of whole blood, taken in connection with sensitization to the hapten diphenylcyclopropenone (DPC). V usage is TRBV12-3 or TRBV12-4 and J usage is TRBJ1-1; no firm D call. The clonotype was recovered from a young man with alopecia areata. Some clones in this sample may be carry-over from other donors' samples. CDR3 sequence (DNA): TGTGCCAGCAGTTTGCGAAATTCGGGTGAAGCTTTCTTT. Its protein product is CASSLRNSGEAFF.